The clone carrying this TCR beta chain was seen only once. The sample belongs to a study of technical replicates of blood from several donors. Germline loops: CDR1 MNHEY, CDR2 SMNVEV (reference sequence). Trimming removed 2 bases from V and 4 bases from J, with 20 bases in between. The CDR3 runs to 17 residues. Assay: immunoSEQ multiplex PCR; the TCRdb copy retains only in-frame clones and omits some. This sample has about 97,000 clones, with over 95% found just once. The chain employs TRBV27 and TRBJ1-1, with D tentatively TRBD1 (6 bases). The sequence was collected from a human donor in good health. Sequencing was performed on T cells isolated from PBMCs. The CDR3 loop is CASSLVGGARGGTEAFF. CDR3 nucleotide sequence: TGTGCCAGCAGTTTAGTTGGGGGGGCAAGAGGGGGCACTGAAGCTTTCTTT.